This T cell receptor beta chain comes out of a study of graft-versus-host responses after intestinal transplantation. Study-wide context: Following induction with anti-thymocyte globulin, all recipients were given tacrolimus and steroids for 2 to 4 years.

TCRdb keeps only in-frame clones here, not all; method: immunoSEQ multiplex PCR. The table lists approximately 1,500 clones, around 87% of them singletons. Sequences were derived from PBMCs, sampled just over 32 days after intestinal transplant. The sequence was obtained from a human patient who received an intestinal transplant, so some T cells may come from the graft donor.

Here the CDR3 reads CASSRTGTHNEQFF. CDR3 in DNA: TGTGCCAGCAGTAGGACAGGGACCCACAATGAGCAGTTCTTC. The chain has TRBV6-6 and TRBJ2-1; 8 bases map to TRBD1. Germline-derived CDR1 and CDR2 are MNHNY and SVGAGI (reference sequence). The CDR3 sequence is 14 residues long. V gave up 5 bases and J gave up 5 bases; unmatched junction bases: 5.